These T cell receptor beta chains were read from a single sample in a study of blood T cell repertoires in COVID-19. The method was immunoSEQ multiplex PCR; TCRdb's version includes in-frame clones alone and lacks a portion of them. The table lists approximately 40,000 clones, around four fifths of them singletons. Sequencing input: peripheral blood. All receptors come from a human donor in a cohort sampled during active COVID-19. The CDR3 runs from the conserved cysteine through the conserved F or W. The D gene is left open where the match is weak. Clone size is stated in some rows and not others, as once, few, many or a class when expanded.

v_call	clone_size	j_call	d_call	cdr3_aa	cdr3_nt
TRBV5-1	.	TRBJ2-1	.	CASSLGQVDNEQFF	TGCGCCAGCAGCTTGGGGCAGGTAGACAATGAGCAGTTCTTC
TRBV3-1/TRBV3-2	.	TRBJ2-5	TRBD2	CASSQDSGGQETQYF	TGTGCCAGCAGCCAAGATTCGGGGGGTCAGGAGACCCAGTACTTC
TRBV18	.	TRBJ1-2	.	CASSPGYQGSGYTF	TGTGCCAGCTCACCGGGTTATCAGGGAAGTGGCTACACCTTC
TRBV18	once	TRBJ2-3	TRBD1	CASSPGQVTSTDTQYF	TGTGCCAGCTCACCGGGACAGGTCACATCCACAGATACGCAGTATTTT
TRBV18	.	TRBJ1-6	.	CASFGEGSSPLHF	TGTGCCAGCTTCGGGGAGGGGAGTTCACCCCTCCACTTT
TRBV9	few	TRBJ2-1	.	CASTDSGRGSNEQFF	TGTGCCAGCACCGACTCTGGTCGGGGGAGTAATGAGCAGTTCTTC
TRBV7-9	.	TRBJ2-5	TRBD2	CASSLGRGGQETQYF	TGTGCCAGCAGCTTAGGGCGGGGGGGCCAAGAGACCCAGTACTTC
TRBV9	.	TRBJ2-5	TRBD2	CASSVAGSSGAQETQYF	TGTGCCAGCAGCGTAGCGGGGTCTAGCGGGGCTCAAGAGACCCAGTACTTC
TRBV5-5	.	TRBJ2-5	TRBD2	CASSPRAGGPGETQYF	TGTGCCAGCAGCCCGCGAGCGGGGGGGCCTGGGGAGACCCAGTACTTC
TRBV6-5	.	TRBJ2-7	TRBD1	CASTRDRGYEQYF	TGTGCCAGCACCCGGGACAGGGGCTACGAGCAGTACTTC
TRBV2	once	TRBJ1-5	.	CASSGGGVSNQPQHF	TGTGCCAGCAGTGGGGGAGGGGTAAGCAATCAGCCCCAGCATTTT
TRBV10-3	.	TRBJ1-1	TRBD1	CAIRTDRGSTEAFF	TGTGCCATCAGAACGGACAGGGGCAGCACTGAAGCTTTCTTT
TRBV11-2	.	TRBJ1-2	TRBD1	CASSSPAGTGDHYGYTF	TGTGCCAGCAGCTCGCCCGCCGGGACAGGGGATCACTATGGCTACACCTTC
TRBV2	once	TRBJ2-7	TRBD1	CASSETGQGPEQYF	TGTGCCAGCAGTGAGACGGGACAGGGACCCGAGCAGTACTTC
TRBV7-9	.	TRBJ2-3	.	CASSLSTISTDTQYF	TGTGCCAGCAGCTTAAGTACAATCAGCACAGATACGCAGTATTTT
TRBV6-2/TRBV6-3	.	TRBJ2-7	.	CASSLLASTYEQYF	TGTGCCAGCAGTCTCTTAGCGTCTACCTACGAGCAGTACTTC
TRBV19	.	TRBJ2-6	TRBD2	CASSIWGLSGDSGANVLTF	TGTGCCAGTAGTATTTGGGGCTTAAGCGGGGACTCTGGGGCCAACGTCCTGACTTTC
TRBV19	.	TRBJ1-2	.	CASSIDGGGFFGYTF	TGTGCCAGTAGTATAGATGGGGGAGGTTTCTTTGGCTACACCTTC
TRBV6-6	.	TRBJ2-2	TRBD2	CASRRTSTGELFF	TGTGCCAGCAGACGGACTAGCACCGGGGAGCTGTTTTTT
TRBV5-1	.	TRBJ2-5	TRBD1	CASSFGQGLQETQYF	TGCGCCAGCAGCTTCGGACAGGGACTTCAAGAGACCCAGTACTTC
TRBV5-8	.	TRBJ1-6	.	CASSLYRGSYNSPLHF	TGTGCCAGCAGCTTGTATAGGGGCTCCTATAATTCACCCCTCCACTTT
TRBV9	.	TRBJ1-6	.	CASSGGTGYSPLHF	TGTGCCAGCAGCGGAGGAACGGGGTATTCACCCCTCCACTTT